In this sample, the clone carrying this T cell receptor (beta chain) turned up once. The CDR3 totals 14 residues. The ends were cut back, 4 bases at V and 0 bases at J, with 7 bases in the middle. Germline lookup yields CDR1 SGHNT and CDR2 YYREEE (reference sequence). This sample is drawn from a study of T cell changes during pregnancy in multiple sclerosis. Profiling relied on immunoSEQ multiplex PCR, and the TCRdb table lists in-frame clones only, not all of them. The sample holds tens of thousands of clones, about 88% seen once. The sample here was peripheral blood, taken after pregnancy. The sequence was obtained from a female donor with multiple sclerosis, enrolled in a pregnancy study. V and J are TRBV5-4 and TRBJ2-2; D unresolved. CDR3 sequence (DNA): TGTGCCAGCAGCGGCGAGGCGAACACCGGGGAGCTGTTTTTT. It is translated as CASSGEANTGELFF.